These 29 T cell receptor beta chains share one sample of origin, sequenced in a study of CD8 T cells in Susac syndrome (dated by TCRdb to 2018 to 2020). Libraries were constructed by the immunoSEQ multiplex PCR assay. RNA was extracted with the RNeasy kit and 0.5 to 1 ug was reverse transcribed using random hexamers. Clones were called with MiXCR by TCRdb after fastp trimmed the public reads at Q25, and only in-frame beta chains were retained. Under each unique CDR3 protein, matching rows form one entry showing the most common genes and DNA. Present in this sample are approximately 280,000 distinct CDR3 sequences, roughly 85% of which were seen just once. The biggest ten clones account for over 0.1% of the sample. Sequencing used CD8+ T cells from PBMCs. The receptor source for this set is a human donor with multiple sclerosis.

The chain combines TRBV9 with TRBJ2-7; TRBD2 agrees at 9 bases. The CDR3 extends over 19 amino acids. CDR1 SGDLS and CDR2 YYNGEE come from the germline V gene. With 0 bases clipped from V and 5 bases from J, the junction kept 18 bases outside the gene matches. The CDR3 protein is CASSVEGSVGREGFDEQYF. The CDR3 bases are TGTGCCAGCAGCGTAGAAGGTTCGGTGGGGCGGGAGGGTTTCGACGAGCAGTACTTC.

The rearrangement links TRBV27 to TRBJ2-7; TRBD2 matches 7 bases. Germline loops: CDR1 MNHEY, CDR2 SMNVEV (reference sequence). V trimming: 5 bases; J trimming: 4 bases; junction bases outside the gene matches: 8. The CDR3 covers 14 residues. The CDR3 loop reads CASSHGGGRYEQYF. The CDR3 DNA follows: TGTGCCAGCAGTCATGGCGGCGGGAGATACGAGCAGTACTTC.

This clonotype was detected only once. In DNA form, the CDR3 reads TGTGCCAGTAGTATGGGGAAACAGCCCCAGCATTTT. Its translation: CASSMGKQPQHF. V is TRBV19 and J is TRBJ1-5; D unclear. Per the germline V gene, CDR1 is LNHDA and CDR2 is SQIVND (reference sequence). Trimming stripped 3 bases from V and 7 bases from J, with 7 bases between. CDR3 size: 12 residues.

This clonotype was observed once. V is TRBV3-1 and J is TRBJ2-7; 9 bases match TRBD2. This CDR3 spans 14 amino acids. The germline V gene has CDR1 LGHDT and CDR2 YNNKEL (reference sequence). The trim removed 1 base at V and 7 bases at J, leaving 5 bases unmatched. CDR3 DNA: TGTGCCAGCAGCCAAGTTTTTCTAGCGGGGGAGCAGTACTTC. Protein sequence: CASSQVFLAGEQYF.

The chain links TRBV28 to TRBJ2-3, with 10 bases identical to TRBD2. V shed 3 bases and J 5 bases; nucleotides not matched to a gene: 14. The CDR3 runs to 18 residues. CDR1 and CDR2 from the germline V gene are MDHEN and SYDVKM. The CDR3 DNA sequence: TGTGCCAGCAGTTTTAACCCCCTGTCACTAGCGGGGCTAGATACGCAGTATTTT. This encodes CASSFNPLSLAGLDTQYF.

Only a few counts were recorded for this clonotype. The gene calls are TRBV6-5 and TRBJ2-3; weak D call: TRBD2 (5 bases). The CDR3 length is 14 residues. The germline V gene encodes CDR1 MNHEY and CDR2 SVGAGI. The V end was cut by 2 bases, the J end by 2 bases, with 8 bases between. This CDR3 reads CASSYRLATDTQYF. For the CDR3, the DNA is TGTGCCAGCAGTTACAGGCTAGCCACAGATACGCAGTATTTT.

The chain combines TRBV28 with TRBJ2-7; 7 nucleotides line up with TRBD1. Germline V lookup: CDR1 MDHEN, CDR2 SYDVKM. V trimming: 6 bases; J trimming: 4 bases; junction bases outside the gene matches: 3. The CDR3 covers 12 residues. The CDR3 loop reads CASSTQGYEQYF. CDR3 nucleotide sequence: TGTGCCAGCAGCACACAGGGGTACGAGCAGTACTTC.

This chain links TRBV27 with TRBJ2-7; D is ambiguous. Germline-derived CDR1 and CDR2 are MNHEY and SMNVEV (reference sequence). CDR3 length equals 14 residues. V shed 2 bases and J shed 7 bases, with 15 bases lying between them. The CDR3 nucleotides read TGTGCCAGCAGTTTACCGGACCCTGCTTGGGAGCAGTACTTC. It translates to CASSLPDPAWEQYF.

Only a few counts were recorded for this clonotype. The chain recombines TRBV27 with TRBJ1-5; perhaps TRBD1 as D (5 bases). V was pared by 5 bases and J by 4 bases, with 6 bases between. The CDR3 has 12 residues. Germline CDR1 and CDR2: MNHEY and SMNVEV (reference sequence). The CDR3 sequence is CASSKGNQPQHF. The CDR3 DNA sequence: TGTGCCAGCAGTAAGGGGAATCAGCCCCAGCATTTT.

CDR3 sequence: CAISGQPNTEAFF. CDR3 bases: TGCGCCATCTCCGGACAGCCGAACACTGAAGCTTTCTTT. This chain joins TRBV10-2 and TRBJ1-1; D possibly corresponds to TRBD1 (6 bases). Germline V gene sequence: CDR1 WSHSY, CDR2 SAAADI. The CDR3 extends over 13 amino acids. Trimming left V 10 bases short and J 1 base short, with 13 bases between.

The chain couples TRBV30 to TRBJ1-1, with a possible D match to TRBD1 (5 bases). The germline V gene encodes CDR1 GTSNPN and CDR2 SVGIG (reference sequence). This CDR3 contains 12 residues. V shed 2 bases and J shed 6 bases, with 10 bases lying between them. The CDR3 reads CAWSMGGPEAFF. CDR3 coding DNA: TGTGCCTGGAGTATGGGGGGACCTGAAGCTTTCTTT.

V usage is TRBV7-9 and J usage is TRBJ1-2; D is unresolved. This CDR3 has 13 residues. In germline, CDR1 is SEHNR, CDR2 FQNEAQ (reference sequence). Trimming stripped 0 bases from V and 7 bases from J, with 9 bases between. CDR3 sequence: CASSLASTGGYTF. CDR3 nucleotide sequence: TGTGCCAGCAGCTTAGCATCGACCGGTGGCTACACCTTC.

This clonotype was picked up one time. The rearrangement joins TRBV7-9 to TRBJ2-3; 10 bases agree with TRBD2. The trim removed 3 bases at V and 2 bases at J, leaving 8 bases unmatched. Germline values: CDR1 SEHNR, CDR2 FQNEAQ (reference sequence). The length of the CDR3 is 17 residues. The CDR3: CASSFLASGGHTDTQYF. The CDR3 region has the DNA TGTGCCAGCAGCTTTTTGGCTAGCGGGGGTCACACAGATACGCAGTATTTT.

J is TRBJ2-1 and V is TRBV9; TRBD2 agrees at 7 bases. V was clipped by 0 bases and J by 6 bases; unmatched bases: 6. Germline CDR1 reads SGDLS; CDR2 reads YYNGEE. The CDR3 sequence is 15 residues long. The CDR3 sequence is CASSVGASGLNEQFF. Written as DNA, the CDR3 is TGTGCCAGCAGCGTAGGGGCTAGCGGACTCAATGAGCAGTTCTTC.

The chain has TRBV25-1 and TRBJ2-7, with 10 positions matching TRBD2. The CDR3 extends over 14 amino acids. Germline-derived CDR1 and CDR2 are MGHDK and SYGVNS. V dropped 5 bases and J dropped 5; count of bases not matched to a gene: 6. DNA for the CDR3: TGTGCCAGCAGTATAGGACTAGCGGTCCACGAGCAGTACTTC. This sequence encodes CASSIGLAVHEQYF.

The chain employs TRBV28 and TRBJ2-7; possibly TRBD2 for D (5 bases). There are 11 residues in the CDR3. Trimming cost V 6 bases and J 6 bases, with 9 bases left between them. CDR1 is MDHEN, CDR2 SYDVKM, per germline. CDR3 DNA: TGTGCCAGCAGCCGCGGACTCGAGCAGTACTTC. Translation gives CASSRGLEQYF.

This chain joins TRBV27 and TRBJ2-7; D call uncertain. V lost 3 bases and J 2 bases, leaving 8 bases between the germline ends. CDR3 length: 13 amino acids. CDR1 is MNHEY, CDR2 SMNVEV, per germline (reference sequence). CDR3 nucleotides: TGTGCCAGCAGTTTTTCGGTTACCTACGAGCAGTACTTC. It translates to CASSFSVTYEQYF.

This clonotype was observed a few times. The gene calls are TRBV5-4 and TRBJ2-1, with 7 bases matching TRBD2. V shed 7 bases, J shed 9 bases, and the junction held 7 bases outside the gene matches. Germline V gene data show CDR1 as SGHNT and CDR2 as YYREEE (reference sequence). This CDR3 spans 12 amino acids. The CDR3 is CASPSPGGEQFF. CDR3 nucleotide sequence: TGTGCCAGCCCCTCGCCGGGGGGTGAGCAGTTCTTC.

The gene calls are TRBV19 and TRBJ1-1; a weak D match, TRBD1 (6 bases). Germline values: CDR1 LNHDA, CDR2 SQIVND (reference sequence). This CDR3 comprises 17 residues. Trimming pared 3 bases from V and 0 bases from J, leaving 17 bases between. CDR3 in amino acids: CASSMILRGHMNTEAFF. CDR3 nucleotide sequence: TGTGCCAGTAGTATGATCCTCCGGGGGCACATGAACACTGAAGCTTTCTTT.

The V gene is TRBV4-1, the J gene TRBJ2-2, with 9 bases that match TRBD2. J lost 7 bases, V lost 4 bases, and 13 bases had no gene match. CDR1 is MGHRA and CDR2 is YSYEKL in the germline V gene. The CDR3 runs 17 residues. The CDR3 is CASSPPGLALRGGELFF. DNA of the CDR3: TGCGCCAGCAGCCCTCCGGGACTAGCCCTTCGGGGCGGGGAGCTGTTTTTT.

This clonotype was observed once. The chain is built from TRBV30 and TRBJ2-7; possible D gene TRBD2, 6 bases. V was trimmed by 8 bases and J by 4 bases, leaving 12 bases between them. The CDR3 is 11 amino acids. Germline assignment: CDR1 GTSNPN and CDR2 SVGIG (reference sequence). The CDR3 is CAGGHKYEQYF. CDR3 nucleotides: TGTGCCGGAGGGCATAAGTACGAGCAGTACTTC.

This clonotype was counted between two and nine times. The chain is built from TRBV7-8 and TRBJ2-2; weak D call: TRBD2 (5 bases). Germline V gives CDR1 SGHVS, CDR2 FQNEAQ. Trimming shortened V by 2 bases and J by 4 bases, and 8 bases separated the two germline ends. CDR3 size: 14 residues. CDR3 amino acids: CASSLNRGTGELFF. For the CDR3, the DNA is TGTGCCAGCAGCTTAAACCGGGGCACCGGGGAGCTGTTTTTT.

This clonotype was counted a single time. The gene calls are TRBV6-1 and TRBJ2-2; TRBD2 matches at 13 bases. The V gene's germline CDR1 is MNHNS and CDR2 SASEGT. This CDR3 has 17 residues. The junction had 10 bases not matched to a gene; V was cut back by 6 bases and J by 6 bases. The CDR3 coding sequence is TGTGCCAGCAGCCCCACTAGCGGGAGGGCCTGGGCCGGGGAGCTGTTTTTT. This encodes CASSPTSGRAWAGELFF.

In this sample, this clonotype turned up a few times. The rearrangement joins TRBV27 to TRBJ2-7; D is possibly TRBD1 (6 bases). Germline CDR1 MNHEY, CDR2 SMNVEV (reference sequence). This CDR3 has 14 residues. V was cut by 6 bases and J by 3 bases, with 15 bases left in between. This CDR3 is CASSSRQDRYEQYF. CDR3 in DNA: TGTGCCAGCAGCTCTAGACAGGACCGCTACGAGCAGTACTTC.

V usage is TRBV6-1 and J usage is TRBJ2-2; 10 bases are shared with TRBD2. This CDR3 spans 15 amino acids. The J segment lost 8 bases and the V segment lost 11 bases, leaving 14 bases of the junction unmatched. Germline V gene data show CDR1 as MNHNS and CDR2 as SASEGT. CDR3 sequence reads: CAGSKAGGPSGELFF. For the CDR3, the DNA is TGTGCCGGATCAAAAGCGGGAGGGCCGTCTGGGGAGCTGTTTTTT.

V usage is TRBV30 and J usage is TRBJ2-7; D ambiguous. The ends were cut back, 5 bases at V and 0 bases at J, with 8 bases in the middle. The CDR3 covers 12 residues. The germline gives CDR1 GTSNPN, CDR2 SVGIG (reference sequence). The CDR3, as DNA: TGTGCCTGGGGCACCGTCTCCTACGAGCAGTACTTC. Amino acids: CAWGTVSYEQYF.

This clonotype was found once. The rearrangement uses TRBV3-1 and TRBJ1-1, with 7 bases matching TRBD1. This CDR3 has 17 amino acids. V gave up 6 bases and J gave up 0 bases; unmatched junction bases: 13. Germline loops: CDR1 LGHDT, CDR2 YNNKEL (reference sequence). As DNA, the CDR3 is TGTGCCAGCAGGCCGAACAGGGGCGAAACAATGAACACTGAAGCTTTCTTT. Its protein product is CASRPNRGETMNTEAFF.

The chain combines TRBV20-1 with TRBJ2-1, with TRBD2 matching over 7 bases. The V segment lost 7 bases and the J segment 1 base; nucleotides outside the gene matches: 10. Germline CDR1 DFQATT, CDR2 SNEGSKA (reference sequence). The CDR3 is 15 residues long. The CDR3 sequence: CSGQFERGSYNEQFF. The CDR3 DNA follows: TGCAGTGGCCAGTTTGAGCGGGGTTCCTACAATGAGCAGTTCTTC.

V usage is TRBV11-2 and J usage is TRBJ2-4; D gene ambiguous. The V and J ends lost 4 bases and 6 bases respectively, with 10 bases between them. The CDR3 has 13 amino acids. The germline gives CDR1 SGHAT, CDR2 FQNNGV. This CDR3 reads CASSSTTINIQYF. CDR3 DNA: TGTGCCAGCAGCTCTACTACTATAAACATTCAGTACTTC.